The 5 T cell receptor beta chains given below trace back to one sample, sequenced in a study of shared clonotypes between healthy human individuals. Clones were read by immunoSEQ multiplex PCR, and TCRdb kept only the in-frame ones, dropping some. This sample has approximately 2,300,000 clones; about nine tenths occur once, and the top ten carry 0.37%. Sequencing used naive CD4+ T cells from PBMCs. Described subset: CD45RA+ positively selected. The receptor set was obtained from a young man in good health. Some clones in this sample may be carry-over from other donors' samples.

Points on this clone: Other DNA sequences of this sample code for an identical CDR3. The genes are TRBV18 and TRBJ2-5; tentative D call: TRBD2 (6 bases). CDR3 size: 13 residues. Trimming pared 3 bases from V and 2 bases from J, leaving 7 bases between. Germline CDR1 reads KGHSH; CDR2 reads LQKENI. CDR3 DNA sequence: TGTGCCAGCTCACCCCTAGCGCAAGAGACCCAGTACTTC. Translation gives CASSPLAQETQYF.

V usage is TRBV2 and J usage is TRBJ2-7; D possibly corresponds to TRBD2 (6 bases). Germline V gives CDR1 SNHLY, CDR2 FYNNEI. The length of the CDR3 is 11 residues. The V and J ends lost 8 bases and 4 bases respectively, with 9 bases between them. In DNA form, the CDR3 reads TGTGCCAGCGCGCGGGGTTACGAGCAGTACTTC. It encodes CASARGYEQYF. Using reference TRBV2 and TRBJ2-7 for the parts outside the CDR3, the full variable domain is EPEVTQTPSHQVTQMGQEVILRCVPISNHLYFYWYRQILGQKVEFLVSFYNNEISEKSEIFDDQFSVERPDGSNFTLKIRSTKLEDSAMYFCASARGYEQYFGPGTRLTVT.

V and J are TRBV19 and TRBJ1-5; a weak D match, TRBD1 (6 bases). CDR1 LNHDA and CDR2 SQIVND come from the germline V gene (reference sequence). The CDR3 covers 16 residues. V shed 8 bases and J shed 5 bases, with 22 bases lying between them. The chain's CDR3 is CASSQPGHRIDQPQHF. In nucleotides, the CDR3 is TGTGCCAGTTCACAACCGGGACACCGGATAGATCAGCCCCAGCATTTT.

This rearrangement joins TRBV4-1 to TRBJ2-2, with 8 bases lining up with TRBD2. Trimming took 1 base from V and 6 from J; bases not matched to a gene: 10. The germline gives CDR1 MGHRA, CDR2 YSYEKL. This CDR3 contains 17 residues. This CDR3 reads CASSQVGLAGGSGELFF. CDR3 nucleotide sequence: TGCGCCAGCAGCCAAGTAGGGCTAGCGGGTGGCTCCGGGGAGCTGTTTTTT.

The chain is built from TRBV30 and TRBJ1-1; D is ambiguous. The V and J ends lost 1 base and 3 bases respectively, with 12 bases between them. This CDR3 is built from 14 residues. Germline loops: CDR1 GTSNPN, CDR2 SVGIG (reference sequence). The CDR3 protein is CAWSGLRRDTEAFF. The CDR3 nucleotides are TGTGCCTGGAGTGGTTTAAGGAGAGACACTGAAGCTTTCTTT.